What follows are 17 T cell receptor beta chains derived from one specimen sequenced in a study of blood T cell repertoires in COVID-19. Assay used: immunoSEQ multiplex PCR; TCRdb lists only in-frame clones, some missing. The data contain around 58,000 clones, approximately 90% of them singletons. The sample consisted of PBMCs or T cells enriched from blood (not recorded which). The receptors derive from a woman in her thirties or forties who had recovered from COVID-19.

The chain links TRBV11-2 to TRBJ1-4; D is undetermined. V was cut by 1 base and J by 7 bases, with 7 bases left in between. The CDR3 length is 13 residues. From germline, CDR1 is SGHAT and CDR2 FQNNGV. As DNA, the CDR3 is TGTGCCAGCAGCTTAGCACAGTCTGAAAAACTGTTTTTT. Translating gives CASSLAQSEKLFF.

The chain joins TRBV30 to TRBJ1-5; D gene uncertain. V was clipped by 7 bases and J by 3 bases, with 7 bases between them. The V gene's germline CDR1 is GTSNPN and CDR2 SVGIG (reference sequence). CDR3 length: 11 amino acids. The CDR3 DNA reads TGTGCCTCCGACAACAATCAGCCCCAGCATTTT. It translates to CASDNNQPQHF.

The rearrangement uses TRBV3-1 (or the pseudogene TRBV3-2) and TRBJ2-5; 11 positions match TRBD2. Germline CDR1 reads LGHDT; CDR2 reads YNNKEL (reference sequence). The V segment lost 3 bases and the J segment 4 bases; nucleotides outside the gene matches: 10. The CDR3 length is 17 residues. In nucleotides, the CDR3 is TGTGCCAGCAGCCAGGCATTAGCGGGGGGGCCGGGAGAGACCCAGTACTTC. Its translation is CASSQALAGGPGETQYF.

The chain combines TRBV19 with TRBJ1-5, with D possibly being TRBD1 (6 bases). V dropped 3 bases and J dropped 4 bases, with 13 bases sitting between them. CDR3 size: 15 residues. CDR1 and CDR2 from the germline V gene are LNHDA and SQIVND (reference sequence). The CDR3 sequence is CASSIFGQINQPQHF. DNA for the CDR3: TGTGCCAGTAGTATTTTCGGACAGATTAATCAGCCCCAGCATTTT.

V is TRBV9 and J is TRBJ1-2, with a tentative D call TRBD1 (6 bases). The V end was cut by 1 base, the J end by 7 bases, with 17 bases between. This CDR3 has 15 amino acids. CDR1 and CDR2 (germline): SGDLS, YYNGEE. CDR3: CASSVKGDYSGGYTF. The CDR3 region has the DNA TGTGCCAGCAGCGTAAAGGGGGATTATAGTGGTGGCTACACCTTC.

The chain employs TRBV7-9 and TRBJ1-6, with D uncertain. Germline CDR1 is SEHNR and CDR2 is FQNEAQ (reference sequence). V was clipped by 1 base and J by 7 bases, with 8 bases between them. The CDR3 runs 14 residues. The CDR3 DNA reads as TGTGCCAGCAGCTTAGGCGGGTTGAATTCACCCCTCCACTTT. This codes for CASSLGGLNSPLHF.

The DNA for the CDR3 is TGTGCCAGCAGTTACCGAGGGTACTACACCTTC. Protein product: CASSYRGYYTF. The chain has TRBV12-3 or TRBV12-4 and TRBJ1-2; D gene uncertain. Deletions cut 4 bases from V and 10 bases from J, with 10 bases between. This CDR3 comprises 11 residues.

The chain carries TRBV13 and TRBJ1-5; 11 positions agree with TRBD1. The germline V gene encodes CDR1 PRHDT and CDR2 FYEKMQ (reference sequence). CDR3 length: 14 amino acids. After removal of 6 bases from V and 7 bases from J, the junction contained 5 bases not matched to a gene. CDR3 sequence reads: CASRRTGGGQPQHF. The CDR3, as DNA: TGTGCCAGCAGACGGACAGGGGGCGGGCAGCCCCAGCATTTT.

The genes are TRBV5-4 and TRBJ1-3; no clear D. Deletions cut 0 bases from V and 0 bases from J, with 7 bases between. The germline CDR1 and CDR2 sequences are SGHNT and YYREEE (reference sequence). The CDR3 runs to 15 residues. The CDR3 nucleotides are TGTGCCAGCAGCTTGGACCCCAGCTCTGGAAACACCATATATTTT. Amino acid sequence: CASSLDPSSGNTIYF.

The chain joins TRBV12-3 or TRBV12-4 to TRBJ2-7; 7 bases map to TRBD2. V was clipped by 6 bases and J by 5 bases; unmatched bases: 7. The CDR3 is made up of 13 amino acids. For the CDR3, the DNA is TGTGCCAGCAGCGGGCGGGGGTTAAACGAGCAGTACTTC. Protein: CASSGRGLNEQYF.

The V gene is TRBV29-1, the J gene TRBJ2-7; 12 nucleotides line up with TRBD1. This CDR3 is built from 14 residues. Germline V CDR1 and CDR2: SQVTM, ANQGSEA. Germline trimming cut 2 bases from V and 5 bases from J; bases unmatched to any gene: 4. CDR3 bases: TGCAGCGTTGAACCGGGACAGGGGGCTGACGAGCAGTACTTC. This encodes CSVEPGQGADEQYF.

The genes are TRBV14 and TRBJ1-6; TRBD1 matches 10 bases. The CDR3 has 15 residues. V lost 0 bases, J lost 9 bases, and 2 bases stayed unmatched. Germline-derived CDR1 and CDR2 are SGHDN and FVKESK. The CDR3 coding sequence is TGTGCCAGCAGCCAAGAGGACAGGGGGTCTTCACCCCTCCACTTT. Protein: CASSQEDRGSSPLHF.

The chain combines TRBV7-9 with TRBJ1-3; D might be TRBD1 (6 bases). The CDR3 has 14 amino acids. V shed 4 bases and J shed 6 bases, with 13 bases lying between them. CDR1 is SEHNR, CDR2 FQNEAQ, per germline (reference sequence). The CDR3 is CASSYPNRENTIYF. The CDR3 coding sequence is TGTGCCAGCAGCTACCCGAACAGGGAAAACACCATATATTTT.

The CDR3 region is CATRGQGPYSEQFF. CDR3 in DNA: TGTGCCACCAGAGGACAGGGACCATATAGTGAGCAGTTCTTC. The rearrangement joins TRBV24-1 to TRBJ2-1, with 8 nucleotides matching TRBD1. Per germline, CDR1 KGHDR and CDR2 SFDVKD. The CDR3 length is 14 residues. Trimming at V came to 7 bases and at J to 9 bases, leaving 10 bases not matched to a gene.

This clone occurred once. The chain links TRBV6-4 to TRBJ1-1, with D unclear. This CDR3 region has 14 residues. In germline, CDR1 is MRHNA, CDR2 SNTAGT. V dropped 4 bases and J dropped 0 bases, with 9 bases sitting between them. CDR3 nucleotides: TGTGCCAGCAGTGTCTCCAATCTGAACACTGAAGCTTTCTTT. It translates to CASSVSNLNTEAFF.

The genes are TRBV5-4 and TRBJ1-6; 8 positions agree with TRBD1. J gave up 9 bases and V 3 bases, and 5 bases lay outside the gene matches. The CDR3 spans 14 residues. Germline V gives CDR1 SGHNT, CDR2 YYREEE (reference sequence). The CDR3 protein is CASSSLGQGSPLHF. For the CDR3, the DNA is TGTGCCAGCAGCTCGCTCGGACAGGGTTCACCCCTCCACTTT. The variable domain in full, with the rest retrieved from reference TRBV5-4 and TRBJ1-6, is ETGVTQSPTHLIKTRGQQVTLRCSSQSGHNTVSWYQQALGQGPQFIFQYYREEENGRGNFPPRFSGLQFPNYSSELNVNALELDDSALYLCASSSLGQGSPLHFGNGTRLTVT.

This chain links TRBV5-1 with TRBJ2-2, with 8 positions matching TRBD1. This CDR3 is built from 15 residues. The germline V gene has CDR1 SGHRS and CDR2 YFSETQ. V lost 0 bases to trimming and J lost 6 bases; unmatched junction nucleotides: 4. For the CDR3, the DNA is TGCGCCAGCAGCTTGGCGCAGGGGGCGGCCGGGGAGCTGTTTTTT. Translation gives CASSLAQGAAGELFF. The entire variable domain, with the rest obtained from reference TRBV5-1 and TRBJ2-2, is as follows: KAGVTQTPRYLIKTRGQQVTLSCSPISGHRSVSWYQQTPGQGLQFLFEYFSETQRNKGNFPGRFSGRQFSNSRSEMNVSTLELGDSALYLCASSLAQGAAGELFFGEGSRLTVL.